These T cell receptor beta chains were read from a single sample in a study of T-cell memory formation after mild COVID-19. TCRdb passed the 5' RACE reads through MiXCR, listing each CDR3 protein once. Of a few hundred thousand distinct CDR3 sequences listed, around 20% are singletons. Sequenced: PBMCs or a T cell subset sorted from them (not recorded which). These receptors all stem from an adult woman who had mild COVID-19 (a few samples of this study predate the infection). Cell type and time point are not known. Both conserved end residues are part of each CDR3. A D gene is named only where the DNA matches it firmly. Some rows mark clone size as missing; the rest say once, few, many or name a class of expanded clone.

CDR3 DNA: TGTGCCAGCAGTTTCCAAGCCCTTACCGGGTATGGCTACACCTTC
CDR3 protein: CASSFQALTGYGYTF
D gene: NA
clone size: few
J gene: TRBJ1-2
V gene: TRBV12-3/TRBV12-4

CDR3 DNA: TGCGCCAGCAGCTTTTCTCTTAACACCGGGGAGCTGTTTTTT
CDR3 protein: CASSFSLNTGELFF
D gene: NA
clone size: few
J gene: TRBJ2-2
V gene: TRBV5-1

CDR3 DNA: TGCGCCAGCAGCTTGAGGGGGATACCGCCAGAGACCCAGTACTTC
CDR3 protein: CASSLRGIPPETQYF
D gene: NA
clone size: NA
J gene: TRBJ2-5
V gene: TRBV5-1

CDR3 DNA: TGTGCCAGCAGTTGGGGGGGACAAAACACTGAAGCTTTCTTT
CDR3 protein: CASSWGGQNTEAFF
D gene: NA
clone size: NA
J gene: TRBJ1-1
V gene: TRBV12-3/TRBV12-4

CDR3 DNA: TGTGCCAGCAGTGTCAGCACTAATTCACCCCTCCACTTT
CDR3 protein: CASSVSTNSPLHF
D gene: NA
clone size: medium-sized
J gene: TRBJ1-6
V gene: TRBV25-1

CDR3 DNA: TGTGCCAGCAGCCATAATACAGGGGGGAGGGAGACCCAGTACTTC
CDR3 protein: CASSHNTGGRETQYF
D gene: TRBD1
clone size: few
J gene: TRBJ2-5
V gene: TRBV7-2

CDR3 DNA: TGTGCCACCAGCAGCCTTCCTCAGGAGTGGGGCTCCTACGAGCAGTACTTC
CDR3 protein: CATSSLPQEWGSYEQYF
D gene: NA
clone size: few
J gene: TRBJ2-7
V gene: TRBV15

CDR3 DNA: TGTGCCAGCAGGGCGGACACTTACGAGCAGTACTTC
CDR3 protein: CASRADTYEQYF
D gene: NA
clone size: NA
J gene: TRBJ2-7
V gene: TRBV12-3/TRBV12-4

CDR3 DNA: TGTGCCATCAGTGAGTCGTCAGCCTCTGGAAACACCATATATTTT
CDR3 protein: CAISESSASGNTIYF
D gene: NA
clone size: NA
J gene: TRBJ1-3
V gene: TRBV10-3

CDR3 DNA: TGTGCCTGGAGTGCAGGGCACAGGGTTAGCACAGATACGCAGTATTTT
CDR3 protein: CAWSAGHRVSTDTQYF
D gene: NA
clone size: NA
J gene: TRBJ2-3
V gene: TRBV30

CDR3 DNA: TGTGCCATCAGTGAGGGGGTAGCGGGAGATTTCGACGAGCAGTTCTTC
CDR3 protein: CAISEGVAGDFDEQFF
D gene: TRBD2
clone size: few
J gene: TRBJ2-1
V gene: TRBV10-3

CDR3 DNA: TGTGCCAGCAGTTGGGGTTCCACCAAAAACATTCAGTACTTC
CDR3 protein: CASSWGSTKNIQYF
D gene: NA
clone size: NA
J gene: TRBJ2-4
V gene: TRBV6-5

CDR3 DNA: TGTGCCAGCAGCTATAACGGACTAGCGGGAGGGCGATACTCCTACGAGCAGTACTTC
CDR3 protein: CASSYNGLAGGRYSYEQYF
D gene: TRBD2
clone size: NA
J gene: TRBJ2-7
V gene: TRBV7-6

CDR3 DNA: TGTGCCAGCAGAACGACAAGGACTAACTATGGCTACACCTTC
CDR3 protein: CASRTTRTNYGYTF
D gene: NA
clone size: NA
J gene: TRBJ1-2
V gene: TRBV5-4

CDR3 DNA: TGTGCCAGCAGCCAGACAGGGTCGGGGCAAGAGACCCAGTACTTC
CDR3 protein: CASSQTGSGQETQYF
D gene: TRBD1
clone size: NA
J gene: TRBJ2-5
V gene: TRBV6-5

CDR3 DNA: TGTGCCAGCAGATCCGAGGGTTGGGGATACAATGAGCAGTTCTTC
CDR3 protein: CASRSEGWGYNEQFF
D gene: NA
clone size: NA
J gene: TRBJ2-1
V gene: TRBV7-2

CDR3 DNA: TGCAGTGCTTCCCGTCCCGGGACAGGGGGAAAAAGGGCCGGGGAGCTGTTTTTT
CDR3 protein: CSASRPGTGGKRAGELFF
D gene: TRBD1
clone size: NA
J gene: TRBJ2-2
V gene: TRBV20-1

CDR3 DNA: TGTGCCACCCTAAACTCCCTGGGCAATGAGCAGTTCTTC
CDR3 protein: CATLNSLGNEQFF
D gene: NA
clone size: few
J gene: TRBJ2-1
V gene: TRBV28

CDR3 DNA: TGTGCCAGCAGGTCAGGAAGATACTCCTACAATGAGCAGTTCTTC
CDR3 protein: CASRSGRYSYNEQFF
D gene: NA
clone size: NA
J gene: TRBJ2-1
V gene: TRBV12-3/TRBV12-4

CDR3 DNA: TGTGCCACCAGTGATCCCAGACTAGCGGGAGGCCCAGATACGCAGTATTTT
CDR3 protein: CATSDPRLAGGPDTQYF
D gene: TRBD2
clone size: NA
J gene: TRBJ2-3
V gene: TRBV24-1

CDR3 DNA: TGTGCCAGCAGTTATAAGGGGAGCTCCTACAATGAGCAGTTCTTC
CDR3 protein: CASSYKGSSYNEQFF
D gene: NA
clone size: NA
J gene: TRBJ2-1
V gene: TRBV6-5